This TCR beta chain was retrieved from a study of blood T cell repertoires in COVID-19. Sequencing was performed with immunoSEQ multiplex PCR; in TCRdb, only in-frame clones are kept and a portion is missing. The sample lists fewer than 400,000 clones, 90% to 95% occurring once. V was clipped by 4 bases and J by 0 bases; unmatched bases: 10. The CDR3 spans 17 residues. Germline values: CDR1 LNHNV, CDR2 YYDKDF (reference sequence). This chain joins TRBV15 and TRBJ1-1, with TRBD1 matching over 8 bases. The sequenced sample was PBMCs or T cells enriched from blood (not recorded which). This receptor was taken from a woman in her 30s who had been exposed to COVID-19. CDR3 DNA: TGTGCCACCAGCACAGGGGGCCCAGGTGACCTGAACACTGAAGCTTTCTTT. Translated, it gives CATSTGGPGDLNTEAFF.